This passage covers 2 T cell receptor beta chains from one sample sequenced in a study of STAT3 mutations in large granular lymphocyte leukemia. Study-level findings and limits: In T-cell large granular lymphocyte leukemia, about half of patients showed multiple immunodominant subclonotypes.

These receptors have no identified antigens. Using immunoSEQ multiplex PCR, the repertoire was profiled, and TCRdb retains in-frame clones only, with some absent. The sample records about 42,000 clones, 80% to 90% being singletons. Sequencing was carried out using PBMCs. The receptors originated from a human donor with T large granular lymphocyte leukemia. Some clones in this sample may be carry-over from other donors' samples.

The rearrangement joins TRBV2 to TRBJ1-2; 7 bases are a match to TRBD1. CDR1 and CDR2 (germline): SNHLY, FYNNEI. The CDR3 loop spans 14 amino acids. Trimming at V came to 6 bases and at J to 4 bases, leaving 8 bases not matched to a gene. CDR3 DNA sequence: TGTGCCAGCAGAACCGGGACAGACGTCTATGGCTACACCTTC. Its protein is CASRTGTDVYGYTF.

This rearrangement joins TRBV28 to TRBJ1-5; 8 positions match TRBD1. Germline V gives CDR1 MDHEN, CDR2 SYDVKM. The CDR3 spans 15 residues. J gave up 2 bases and V 6 bases, and 6 bases lay outside the gene matches. CDR3 DNA: TGTGCCAGCAGCCTTCCGGGACAGGGCAATCAGCCCCAGCATTTT. This encodes CASSLPGQGNQPQHF.